This passage covers 3 T cell receptor beta chains from one sample sequenced in a study of T cell responses to AZD1222 COVID-19 vaccine. Only in-frame clones appear in the TCRdb table, and some are missing; sequencing was by immunoSEQ multiplex PCR. Of 120,000 or so clones in the sample, roughly nine tenths were seen once. The source was peripheral blood, collected on day 0 of AZD1222 vaccination. These receptors all stem from an adult in good health.

The chain recombines TRBV9 with TRBJ2-5; 10 positions match TRBD2. From germline, CDR1 is SGDLS and CDR2 YYNGEE. The CDR3 covers 15 residues. Trimming cost V 2 bases and J 5 bases; bases outside gene matches: 6. The CDR3 DNA reads TGTGCCAGCAGCGTGGTTAGCGGGAGGCAGGAGACCCAGTACTTC. The encoded protein is CASSVVSGRQETQYF. The whole variable domain, remainder taken from reference TRBV9 and TRBJ2-5, is DSGVTQTPKHLITATGQRVTLRCSPRSGDLSVYWYQQSLDQGLQFLIQYYNGEERAKGNILERFSAQQFPDLHSELNLSSLELGDSALYFCASSVVSGRQETQYFGPGTRLLVL.

The chain employs TRBV28 and TRBJ2-7; unclear D gene. Germline V gene sequence: CDR1 MDHEN, CDR2 SYDVKM. Trimming removed 1 base from V and 3 bases from J, with 4 bases in between. CDR3 size: 12 residues. The chain's CDR3 is CASSLSFYEQYF. CDR3 DNA: TGTGCCAGCAGTTTATCCTTCTACGAGCAGTACTTC.

This chain uses TRBV5-6 with TRBJ2-7; a possible D gene is TRBD2 (5 bases). The CDR3 spans 14 residues. Trimming removed 4 bases from V and 4 bases from J, with 15 bases in between. Germline-derived CDR1 and CDR2 are SGHDT and YYEEEE. For the CDR3, the DNA is TGTGCCAGCAGCCCTACGGGGAGACGTTACGAGCAGTACTTC. This sequence encodes CASSPTGRRYEQYF. Variable domain in full (rest from reference TRBV5-6 and TRBJ2-7): DAGVTQSPTHLIKTRGQQVTLRCSPKSGHDTVSWYQQALGQGPQFIFQYYEEEERQRGNFPDRFSGHQFPNYSSELNVNALLLGDSALYLCASSPTGRRYEQYFGPGTRLTVT.